The sequence of this T cell receptor (beta chain) was determined in a study of T cell responses to AZD1222 COVID-19 vaccine. About this clone: Its matching antigen is unknown.

Libraries were prepared by immunoSEQ multiplex PCR; TCRdb keeps only in-frame clonotypes and omits some of them. Here the sample spans 100,000 to 120,000 clones, approximately 94% being singletons. Points from the study as a whole: Clonal diversity may have been underestimated, and the donors were mostly white British, with more females than males. Two doses of AZD1222 preceded a rise in Spike-specific TCR breadth and depth. In all cases, repertoires were sampled only after the peak T cell response. Reports indicate that nearly half of spike-specific TCRs are directed at unmutated variant regions.

CDR3 length: 13 amino acids. V lost 4 bases and J lost 4, with 10 bases in between. Germline CDR1 and CDR2: LNHDA and SQIVND (reference sequence). Sequenced here: peripheral blood, sampled 28 days after the second AZD1222 dose. This TCR was recovered from an adult who received the AZD1222 COVID-19 vaccine. The chain employs TRBV19 and TRBJ1-1; D possibly corresponds to TRBD1 (5 bases). The CDR3: CASSNQGGTEAFF. In DNA, the CDR3 is TGTGCCAGTAGTAATCAGGGCGGCACTGAAGCTTTCTTT.